A few counts support the clone carrying this T cell receptor (beta chain). Its cognate antigen is unknown. At the DNA level, this CDR3 is encoded by other sequences in the same sample as well. CD4+ and CD8+ T cells were sorted from PBMCs. This sample was included in a study of CD8+ T cells in alopecia areata. V lost 2 bases to trimming and J lost 6 bases, with 3 bases between them. Germline assignment: CDR1 MNHEY and CDR2 SVGAGI. CDR3 size: 11 residues. Notes on the study in general: Sequencing of scalp samples also captures resident alphabeta T cells of normal skin. Lesional scalp displayed greater clonality than normal scalp, most notably in alopecia totalis/universalis. In patients, TCRs were shared less clearly than in mice, and HLA may possibly be involved.

Extracted from the samples, RNA was reverse transcribed into cDNA to serve as the sequencing template. The assay was immunoSEQ multiplex PCR, and TCRdb's table has in-frame clones only and misses some. The profile covers 150,000 to 200,000 clones, with 55% appearing a single time and around 5% taken by the ten largest. The sample taken for sequencing was CD4+ T cells sorted from blood. V gene TRBV6-5 combines with J gene TRBJ2-3, with unresolved D. The source of this sequence is a human donor in good health. The CDR3 coding sequence is TGTGCCAGCAGTTACCTGGATACGCAGTATTTT. This translates into CASSYLDTQYF.